These T cell receptor beta chains were read from a single sample in a study of cytomegalovirus exposure and HLA in healthy donors. This table comes from immunoSEQ multiplex PCR, and its TCRdb copy is limited to in-frame clones, with some not included. The sample holds 95,000 to 150,000 clones, about 82% seen once. The sequenced material came from PBMCs. The receptors were sampled from a man aged 50 to 59 in good health and CMV-seronegative. The CDR3 runs from the conserved cysteine through the conserved F or W. The order of the fields is V gene, clone size, J gene, D gene, CDR3 DNA, CDR3 protein. A D gene is named only where the DNA matches it firmly. The size of a clone is reported for some rows only, either as once, few or many, or as a class for expanded clones.

v_gene: TRBV5-5; abundance: -; j_gene: TRBJ2-1; d_gene: -; CDR3nt: TGTGCCAGCAGCTTGATTCTGCGGGGAGATATAGATGAGCAGTTCTTC; CDR3aa: CASSLILRGDIDEQFF
v_gene: TRBV5-4; abundance: -; j_gene: TRBJ1-1; d_gene: TRBD1; CDR3nt: TGTGCCAGCAGCTTGACAGGGGAGTACACTGAAGCTTTCTTT; CDR3aa: CASSLTGEYTEAFF
v_gene: TRBV11-1; abundance: -; j_gene: TRBJ2-4; d_gene: -; CDR3nt: TGTGCCAGCGGAGGATCCCGGGATTTTCAGTACTTC; CDR3aa: CASGGSRDFQYF
v_gene: TRBV7-7; abundance: -; j_gene: TRBJ2-1; d_gene: TRBD2; CDR3nt: TGTGCCAGCAGCCCCTTGAGTGGCGGGAGTAACAATGAGCAGTTCTTC; CDR3aa: CASSPLSGGSNNEQFF
v_gene: TRBV2; abundance: -; j_gene: TRBJ2-1; d_gene: -; CDR3nt: TGTGCCAGCAGGGCCGGGACTTCTTTCAATGAGCAGTTCTTC; CDR3aa: CASRAGTSFNEQFF
v_gene: TRBV20-1; abundance: -; j_gene: TRBJ1-1; d_gene: -; CDR3nt: TGCAGTGCTAGTTGGGGGCTTGAAGCTTTCTTT; CDR3aa: CSASWGLEAFF
v_gene: TRBV29-1; abundance: -; j_gene: TRBJ1-1; d_gene: TRBD1; CDR3nt: TGCAGCGGCGGGACAGCCATGAACACTGAAGCTTTCTTT; CDR3aa: CSGGTAMNTEAFF
v_gene: TRBV4-2; abundance: -; j_gene: TRBJ2-6; d_gene: TRBD1; CDR3nt: TGTGCCAGCAGCCAAGTAGACAGGGGCCTGACTTTC; CDR3aa: CASSQVDRGLTF
v_gene: TRBV4-1; abundance: -; j_gene: TRBJ2-1; d_gene: TRBD2; CDR3nt: TGCGCCAGCAGCCAATGGTTTGTAGCTAGCGGGGGGAATGAGCAGTTCTTC; CDR3aa: CASSQWFVASGGNEQFF
v_gene: TRBV30; abundance: -; j_gene: TRBJ1-4; d_gene: -; CDR3nt: TGTGCATGTCGGTGGCAGGTTAATGAAAAACTGTTTTTT; CDR3aa: CACRWQVNEKLFF
v_gene: TRBV5-1; abundance: -; j_gene: TRBJ1-2; d_gene: -; CDR3nt: TGCGCCAGCAGCTTACGGAGTCAAGGCTATGGCTACACCTTC; CDR3aa: CASSLRSQGYGYTF
v_gene: TRBV7-3; abundance: few; j_gene: TRBJ2-2; d_gene: TRBD1; CDR3nt: TGTGCCAGCAGCCCAGGGGGCGGCGGGGAGCTGTTTTTT; CDR3aa: CASSPGGGGELFF
v_gene: TRBV5-1; abundance: -; j_gene: TRBJ1-2; d_gene: -; CDR3nt: TGCGCCAGCAGCTTGGCCCAAGGAGCCGGCTACACCTTC; CDR3aa: CASSLAQGAGYTF
v_gene: TRBV6-1; abundance: -; j_gene: TRBJ2-5; d_gene: -; CDR3nt: TGTGCCAGCAGTGAAGAGGGTCCTAGCGATGGGACCCAGTACTTC; CDR3aa: CASSEEGPSDGTQYF
v_gene: TRBV4-1; abundance: -; j_gene: TRBJ2-3; d_gene: TRBD2; CDR3nt: TGCGCCAGCAGCCAAGAGGGGACTAGCGGGGGGGCCAGGGATACGCAGTATTTT; CDR3aa: CASSQEGTSGGARDTQYF
v_gene: TRBV7-9; abundance: -; j_gene: TRBJ2-5; d_gene: TRBD2; CDR3nt: TGTGCCAGCAGCTCAAACGTAGCGGGGGCAAAAGAGACCCAGTACTTC; CDR3aa: CASSSNVAGAKETQYF
v_gene: TRBV6-5; abundance: -; j_gene: TRBJ2-3; d_gene: TRBD2; CDR3nt: TGTGCCAGCAGTAAACCGGGACTAGAAGCAGATACGCAGTATTTT; CDR3aa: CASSKPGLEADTQYF
v_gene: TRBV7-2; abundance: once; j_gene: TRBJ1-3; d_gene: -; CDR3nt: TGTGCCAGCAGCTTATCCAGAAGCTCTGGAAACACCATATATTTT; CDR3aa: CASSLSRSSGNTIYF
v_gene: TRBV5-1; abundance: -; j_gene: TRBJ2-1; d_gene: TRBD1; CDR3nt: TGCGCCAGCAGCTTCCAGGGGGCGGGCAGCGCGTCCTACAATGAGCAGTTCTTC; CDR3aa: CASSFQGAGSASYNEQFF
v_gene: TRBV7-2; abundance: -; j_gene: TRBJ2-1; d_gene: TRBD2; CDR3nt: TGTGCCAGCAGCTTGGCTAGCGGGGGGGGGAATGAGCAGTTCTTC; CDR3aa: CASSLASGGGNEQFF
v_gene: TRBV5-1; abundance: -; j_gene: TRBJ1-1; d_gene: -; CDR3nt: TGCGCCAGCAGCTTGTCGCAGGCCGAAGCTTTCTTT; CDR3aa: CASSLSQAEAFF
v_gene: TRBV7-9; abundance: -; j_gene: TRBJ1-1; d_gene: TRBD1; CDR3nt: TGTGCCAGCAGCCCGGGACAGGGAACCACTGAAGCTTTCTTT; CDR3aa: CASSPGQGTTEAFF
v_gene: TRBV5-1; abundance: -; j_gene: TRBJ2-1; d_gene: TRBD1; CDR3nt: TGCGTCAGCAGCTTGACGACAGGGCTCAATGAGCAGTTCTTC; CDR3aa: CVSSLTTGLNEQFF
v_gene: TRBV9; abundance: -; j_gene: TRBJ2-2; d_gene: TRBD1; CDR3nt: TGTGCCAGCGGGAAGGGACAGACGGTCGGGGAGCTGTTTTTT; CDR3aa: CASGKGQTVGELFF
v_gene: TRBV4-1; abundance: -; j_gene: TRBJ2-1; d_gene: -; CDR3nt: TGCGCCAGCAGCTCTCAGGAGGGGCCAGCTACCTACAATGAGCAGTTCTTC; CDR3aa: CASSSQEGPATYNEQFF
v_gene: TRBV5-4; abundance: -; j_gene: TRBJ1-2; d_gene: TRBD1; CDR3nt: TGTGCCAGCGGCCTAACGACAGGGGGGTCTAACTATGGCTACACCTTC; CDR3aa: CASGLTTGGSNYGYTF
v_gene: TRBV19; abundance: -; j_gene: TRBJ1-2; d_gene: -; CDR3nt: TGTGCCAGTAGAAGGAGTAACTATGGCTACACCTTC; CDR3aa: CASRRSNYGYTF
v_gene: TRBV7-8; abundance: -; j_gene: TRBJ2-1; d_gene: -; CDR3nt: TGTGCCAGCAGCATGATTCAGGACAGAGGCTCCTACAATGAGCAGTTCTTC; CDR3aa: CASSMIQDRGSYNEQFF
v_gene: TRBV18; abundance: -; j_gene: TRBJ2-4; d_gene: TRBD2; CDR3nt: TGTGCCAGCTCACCACTGCTAGCGGACATTCAGTACTTC; CDR3aa: CASSPLLADIQYF